Listed below are T cell receptor beta chains from one sample, sequenced in a study of blood T cell repertoires in COVID-19. TCRdb's table, derived via immunoSEQ multiplex PCR, lists solely in-frame clones and lacks some. The sample records approximately 220,000 clones, 83% being singletons. The source material was peripheral blood. All receptors derive from a woman aged 45-65 years with acute or convalescent COVID-19. The CDR3 runs from the conserved cysteine through the conserved F or W.

TRBV5-1,15,CASSTLAGGTDTQYF
TRBV7-3,13,CASSSGKVHEQYF
TRBV11-2,14,CASTLTGVFYEQYF
TRBV7-3,16,CASSSLSGSTYNEQFF
TRBV3-1/TRBV3-2,16,CASSQDQGLWSYEQYF
TRBV10-3,15,CAISRQDFSYNEQFF
TRBV10-3,13,CAISEPQTDTQYF
TRBV10-2,14,CASSDPHLGQPQHF
TRBV5-6,19,CASSLWALADPRAYYEQYF
TRBV27,12,CASSPRGSPLHF
TRBV9,13,CASRPTGKYGYTF
TRBV3-1/TRBV3-2,17,CASSSLGLAGDRETQYF
TRBV7-2,14,CASSLRQGAFVAFF
TRBV24-1,16,CATSDSQGFGTGELFF
TRBV19,13,CARHRVSTFAQYF
TRBV19,14,CASSLSSGANVLTF
TRBV19,13,CASSTIQGYEQYF
TRBV11-2,13,CASGRQRNEKLFF
TRBV18,15,CASSLLAGGQETQYF
TRBV6-1,16,CASSEITITFNYGYTF
TRBV7-6,14,CASSSGTNGNTIYF
TRBV6-5,15,CASRSEAWGNQPQHF
TRBV7-2,15,CASSQDRGSNQPQHF
TRBV29-1,12,CSVGEGNQPQHF
TRBV7-2,15,CASSLDGQGRVEQFF
TRBV7-2,15,CASSRGGAGTDTQYF
TRBV5-1,14,CASSPGNRAGELFF
TRBV3-1/TRBV3-2,13,CASATSIEETQYF
TRBV19,11,CASSGSWGQFF
TRBV5-1,14,CASHRQEGFVEQYF
TRBV6-5,13,CASSPGGDYGYTF
TRBV4-1,16,CASSQDQSRGVNEQYF
TRBV5-1,16,CASSFLSGRIRETQYF
TRBV27,13,CASSLQGVGTQYF
TRBV6-5,14,CASRRTVTDSPLHF
TRBV10-3,14,CAISQGEGGNTIYF
TRBV27,14,CASSINRENTEAFF
TRBV5-1,14,CASSLGQAGNTIYF
TRBV5-1,14,CASSPTAGNTEAFF
TRBV5-6,16,CASSLLGGRYTGELFF
TRBV5-1,16,CASSLREVGGTDTQYF
TRBV7-2,16,CASSLSAGKDPYEQYF
TRBV5-1,15,CASSLTPGDDYEQYF
TRBV6-6,10,CASRNGGYTF
TRBV2,20,CASSEPVAPRGPFMNTEAFF
TRBV19,16,CASHPGTGLSTDTQYF
TRBV27,14,CASSPGVGGYEQYF
TRBV2,14,CASRTTGGPYEQYF
TRBV5-1,15,CASSSTGLSYNEQFF
TRBV24-1,17,CATSDSKKGLGSYEQYF
TRBV11-2,13,CASSSRLEDTQYF
TRBV5-1,17,CASSSYPPGQSFYEQYF
TRBV7-3,21,CASSPNPRSSGGTSSYNEQFF
TRBV27,13,CASSLTGPVEQYF
TRBV18,14,CASSRSGSGETQYF
TRBV4-2,15,CASSPQDRVTHEQFF